The present T cell receptor beta chain was sequenced within a study of vaccination and CD4 T cells after COVID-19. For the study at large: Each control culture was treated with a CEFX pool, an HIV-1 Nef pool, or no peptide.

A remark on this clonotype: The target antigen is unknown.

CDR1 is MNHNS, CDR2 SASEGT, per germline. The CDR3 length is 14 residues. V gave up 7 bases and J gave up 2 bases; unmatched junction bases: 7. Regarding treatment: approximately 11-day PBMC culture with coronavirus spike peptide pools or control peptides (ViraFEST assay). An Oncomine TCR Beta short-read assay was used to sequence the DNA from cultured CD4+ T cells. Each CDR3 protein is one row after TCRdb ran MiXCR on the PCR reads. The repertoire includes over 12,000 distinct CDR3 sequences, around 50% of them detected once, and more than 13% sits in the top ten. This receptor was taken from a human donor who had recovered from COVID-19. The V gene is TRBV6-1, the J gene TRBJ1-1; 7 bases agree with TRBD1. Sequenced sample: CD4+ T cells from blood, cultured in vitro. CDR3 DNA: TGTGCCAGCACGGCCGGACAGGTCAACACTGAAGCTTTCTTT. This translates into CASTAGQVNTEAFF.